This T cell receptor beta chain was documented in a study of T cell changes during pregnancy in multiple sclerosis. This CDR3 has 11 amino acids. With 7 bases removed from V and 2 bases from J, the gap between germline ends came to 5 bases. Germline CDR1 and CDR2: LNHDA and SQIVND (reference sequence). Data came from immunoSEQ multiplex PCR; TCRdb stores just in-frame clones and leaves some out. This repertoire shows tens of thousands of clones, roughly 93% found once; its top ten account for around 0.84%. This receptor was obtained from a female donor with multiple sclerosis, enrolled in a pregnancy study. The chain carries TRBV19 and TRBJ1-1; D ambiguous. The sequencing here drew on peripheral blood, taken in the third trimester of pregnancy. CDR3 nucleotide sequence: TGTGCCAGTAACAGTAACACTGAAGCTTTCTTT. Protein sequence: CASNSNTEAFF.